The rows below give T cell receptor beta chains drawn from one sample of a study of response to subunit inactivated influenza vaccine. MiXCR, applied by TCRdb to the RT-PCR reads, yields one record per CDR3 protein. Among more than 150,000 distinct CDR3 sequences listed, roughly a tenth were seen once. Specimen: CD8+ T cells sorted from PBMCs, collected less than 25 months after vaccination. These receptors were collected from a man in his fifties or sixties who received an inactivated influenza vaccine. Both conserved end residues are part of each CDR3. D genes are given only for firm matches. Only part of the rows carry a size: once, few, many, or a class if the clone is expanded.

clone_size j_call d_call v_call cdr3_aa cdr3_nt
many TRBJ2-2 TRBD1 TRBV11-1 CASSLQSRDSPTNTGELFF TGTGCCAGCAGCTTACAATCCCGGGACAGCCCTACGAACACCGGGGAGCTGTTTTTT
NA TRBJ2-1 NA TRBV5-1 CASSPRSGHNEQFF TGCGCCAGCAGCCCTCGAAGCGGACACAATGAGCAGTTCTTC
NA TRBJ2-7 TRBD1 TRBV27 CASSNRGPIEQYF TGTGCCAGCAGTAACAGGGGGCCAATCGAGCAGTACTTC
few TRBJ2-7 NA TRBV7-6 CASSRTESSYEQYF TGTGCCAGCAGCCGGACTGAGAGCTCCTACGAGCAGTACTTC
many TRBJ2-2 NA TRBV6-5 CASVNAYGELFF TGTGCCAGCGTCAACGCATATGGGGAGCTGTTTTTT
once TRBJ2-7 NA TRBV7-6 CASSFTESAYEQYF TGTGCCAGCAGCTTCACAGAGTCGGCTTACGAGCAGTACTTC
few TRBJ1-5 NA TRBV12-3/TRBV12-4 CASSLSGYSNQPQHF TGTGCCAGCAGTTTATCAGGGTATAGCAATCAGCCCCAGCATTTT
many TRBJ2-7 TRBD2 TRBV4-3 CASSQVAGGSSYEQYF TGCGCCAGCAGCCAAGTGGCGGGGGGAAGCTCCTACGAGCAGTACTTC
few TRBJ1-1 NA TRBV6-2/TRBV6-3 CASSYGRLTEAFF TGTGCCAGCAGTTACGGAAGGCTCACTGAAGCTTTCTTT
NA TRBJ2-5 NA TRBV28 CASSQTASRPQETQYF TGTGCCAGCAGTCAGACTGCTAGTAGGCCTCAAGAGACCCAGTACTTC
few TRBJ2-3 TRBD2 TRBV28 CASSLSLAGTDTQYF TGTGCCAGCAGTTTGTCACTAGCGGGCACAGATACGCAGTATTTT
once TRBJ2-7 TRBD1 TRBV30 CAWGPDQGAVYEQYF TGTGCCTGGGGCCCAGATCAGGGGGCCGTCTACGAGCAGTACTTC
NA TRBJ2-1 TRBD2 TRBV11-1 CASNSGASVNEQFF TGTGCCAGCAATAGCGGGGCTAGTGTCAATGAGCAGTTCTTC
few TRBJ1-2 TRBD1 TRBV2 CASSGLGTGAPYGYTF TGTGCCAGCAGTGGCCTGGGGACAGGGGCCCCCTATGGCTACACCTTC
few TRBJ1-2 NA TRBV29-1 CSVEGGLNYGYTF TGCAGCGTTGAGGGGGGGCTTAACTATGGCTACACCTTC
many TRBJ2-3 NA TRBV29-1 CSVSKVDTDTQYF TGCAGCGTCTCAAAAGTAGACACAGATACGCAGTATTTT